The source of this T cell receptor beta chain is a study of human T cells and chemical hapten exposure. Study at large: Small differences in pooled library volume mainly drove the variation in TCR yields per sample. Points from the study as a whole: Counts of TCRs above 1 in 1000 frequency stayed unchanged with DPC sensitization.

The CDR3 spans 14 residues. Trimming took off 5 bases at V and 0 bases at J, with 11 bases between the two ends. Germline V gene sequence: CDR1 SGHTA, CDR2 FQGNSA. From whole blood left unfractionated, total RNA was extracted. Comment on this clonotype: No antigen is known for it.

Single cDNA molecules in the library carried unique molecular identifiers attached during preparation. Authors' processing steps: Across samples, TCR counts had a median of roughly 91,000 and ranged from roughly 23,224 to 690,600. TCRdb recomputed calls from the reads with MiXCR, one row per CDR3 protein. V and J calls and clone size were set by TCRdb, not the authors. The sample holds around 120,000 distinct CDR3 sequences; about 8.9% are singletons and the top ten take 1.4%. This sequence originates from a human donor in good health. Some clones in this sample may be carry-over from other donors' samples. The chain uses TRBV7-2 and TRBJ2-7; no firm D call. The source material was whole blood. The CDR3 bases are TGTGCCAGCAGCATCCTCCCAAGCTCCTACGAGCAGTACTTC. This codes for CASSILPSSYEQYF.